Many counts were recorded for the clone carrying this T cell receptor beta chain. The antigen is unknown. This CDR3 comprises 14 residues. Trimming took 7 bases from V and 6 from J, leaving 17 bases between them. The germline CDR1 and CDR2 sequences are SGHRS and YFSETQ. With 10-nucleotide random UMIs, 5'RACE was used to make the cDNA. Each sequencing run yielded over 160 million TCR-beta sequences from 15-18 subjects. TCRdb independently ran MiXCR on the 5' RACE reads; one entry per CDR3 protein. The sample includes under 40,000 distinct CDR3 sequences, 13% to 15% of them seen just once. This sample is part of a study of neurological immune-mediated disorders. The study's findings and limits: It was HTLV-1-associated myelopathy that showed the most TCR clonal expansion, while multiple sclerosis showed the least, falling below healthy controls.

The sequencing input was PBMCs. The chain carries TRBV5-1 and TRBJ2-1; D remains ambiguous. The TCR sequence derives from a woman aged 45 to 65 with HTLV-1-associated myelopathy (HAM/TSP). The CDR3 protein is CASSSSRLGNEQFF. The CDR3 DNA sequence: TGCGCCAGCTCAAGTTCGAGACTGGGCAATGAGCAGTTCTTC. Looking up the rest from reference TRBV5-1 and TRBJ2-1 gives the full variable domain: KAGVTQTPRYLIKTRGQQVTLSCSPISGHRSVSWYQQTPGQGLQFLFEYFSETQRNKGNFPGRFSGRQFSNSRSEMNVSTLELGDSALYLCASSSSRLGNEQFFGPGTRLTVL.